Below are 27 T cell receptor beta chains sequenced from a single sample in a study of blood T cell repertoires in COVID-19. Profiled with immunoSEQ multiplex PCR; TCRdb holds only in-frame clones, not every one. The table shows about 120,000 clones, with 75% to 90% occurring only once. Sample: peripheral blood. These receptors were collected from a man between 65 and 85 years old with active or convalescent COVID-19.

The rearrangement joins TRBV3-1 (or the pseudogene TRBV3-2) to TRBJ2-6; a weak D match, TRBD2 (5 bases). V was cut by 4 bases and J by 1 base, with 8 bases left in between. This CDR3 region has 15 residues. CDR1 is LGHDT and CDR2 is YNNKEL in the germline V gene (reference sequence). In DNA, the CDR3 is TGTGCCAGCAGCCGGGAGTATTCTGGGGCCAACGTCCTGACTTTC. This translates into CASSREYSGANVLTF.

CDR3 nucleotides: TGTGCCAGCTCACCACGGAGCGGGGGAGGACAAGAGACCCAGTACTTC. This sequence encodes CASSPRSGGGQETQYF. The V and J genes are TRBV18 and TRBJ2-5, with 8 bases lining up with TRBD2. Germline V gene data show CDR1 as KGHSH and CDR2 as LQKENI. The CDR3 runs to 16 residues. Trimming cost V 1 base and J 2 bases; bases outside gene matches: 6. Full variable domain (rest looked up from reference TRBV18 and TRBJ2-5): NAGVMQNPRHLVRRRGQEARLRCSPMKGHSHVYWYRQLPEEGLKFMVYLQKENIIDESGMPKERFSAEFPKEGPSILRIQQVVRGDSAAYFCASSPRSGGGQETQYFGPGTRLLVL.

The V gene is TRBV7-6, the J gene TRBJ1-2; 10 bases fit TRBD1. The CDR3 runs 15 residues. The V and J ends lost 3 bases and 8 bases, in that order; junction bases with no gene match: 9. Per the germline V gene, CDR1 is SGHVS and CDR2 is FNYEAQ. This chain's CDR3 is CASSLEPGQGFGYTF. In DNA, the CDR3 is TGTGCCAGCAGCTTGGAACCGGGACAGGGGTTCGGCTACACCTTC.

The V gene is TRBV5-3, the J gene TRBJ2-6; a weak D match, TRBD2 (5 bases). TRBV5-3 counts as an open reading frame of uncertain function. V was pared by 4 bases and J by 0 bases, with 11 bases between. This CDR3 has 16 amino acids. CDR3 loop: CARSVLGISGANVLTF. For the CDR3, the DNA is TGTGCCAGAAGCGTCCTCGGGATCTCTGGGGCCAACGTCCTGACTTTC.

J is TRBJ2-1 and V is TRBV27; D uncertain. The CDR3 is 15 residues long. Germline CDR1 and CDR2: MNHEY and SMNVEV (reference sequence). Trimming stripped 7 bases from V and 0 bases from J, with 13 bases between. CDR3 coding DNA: TGTGCCAGCACCGACTCCTCGAGCTCCTACAATGAGCAGTTCTTC. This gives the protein CASTDSSSSYNEQFF.

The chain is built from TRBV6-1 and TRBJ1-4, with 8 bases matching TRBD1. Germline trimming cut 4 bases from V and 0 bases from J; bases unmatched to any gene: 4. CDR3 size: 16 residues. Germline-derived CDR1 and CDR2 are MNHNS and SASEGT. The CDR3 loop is CASSVTGATTNEKLFF. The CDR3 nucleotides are TGTGCCAGCAGTGTGACAGGGGCCACAACTAATGAAAAACTGTTTTTT.

The CDR3: CASSGDRGRPGYTF. Written as DNA, the CDR3 is TGTGCCAGCAGCGGCGACAGGGGAAGACCGGGCTACACCTTC. This sequence joins TRBV28 and TRBJ1-2, with TRBD1 matching 8 bases. The germline CDR1 and CDR2 sequences are MDHEN and SYDVKM. V shed 6 bases, J shed 8 bases, and the junction held 11 bases outside the gene matches. CDR3 size: 14 residues.

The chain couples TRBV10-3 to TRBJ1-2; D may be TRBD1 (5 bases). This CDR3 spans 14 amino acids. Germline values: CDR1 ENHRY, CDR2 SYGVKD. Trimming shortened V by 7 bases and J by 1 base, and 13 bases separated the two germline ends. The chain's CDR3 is CAIKGSTDNYGYTF. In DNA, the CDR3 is TGTGCCATCAAGGGGTCGACAGATAACTATGGCTACACCTTC.

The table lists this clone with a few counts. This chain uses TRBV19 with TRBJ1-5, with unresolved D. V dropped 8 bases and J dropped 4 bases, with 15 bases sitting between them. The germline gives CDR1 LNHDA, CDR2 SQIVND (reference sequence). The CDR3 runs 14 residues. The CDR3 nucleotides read TGTGCCAGTCGCGGAGAGACGGTGAATCAGCCCCAGCATTTT. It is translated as CASRGETVNQPQHF.

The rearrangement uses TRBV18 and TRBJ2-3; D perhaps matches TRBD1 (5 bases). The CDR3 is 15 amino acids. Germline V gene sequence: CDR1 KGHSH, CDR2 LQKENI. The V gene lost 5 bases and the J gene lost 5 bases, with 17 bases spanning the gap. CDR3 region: CASSRTLQAQDTQYF. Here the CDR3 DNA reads TGTGCCAGCTCAAGGACACTTCAGGCCCAAGATACGCAGTATTTT.

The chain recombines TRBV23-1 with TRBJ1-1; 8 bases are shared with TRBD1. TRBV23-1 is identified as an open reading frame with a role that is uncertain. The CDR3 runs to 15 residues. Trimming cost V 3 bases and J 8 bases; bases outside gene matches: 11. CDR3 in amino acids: CASSHPGQALPEAFF. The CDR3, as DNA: TGCGCCAGCAGTCACCCGGGACAGGCCTTACCAGAAGCTTTCTTT.

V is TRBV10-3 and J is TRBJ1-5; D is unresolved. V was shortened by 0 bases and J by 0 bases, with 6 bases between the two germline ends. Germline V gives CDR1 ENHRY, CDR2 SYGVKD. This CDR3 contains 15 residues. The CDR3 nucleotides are TGTGCCATCAGTGAGTCAACAGTTAGCAATCAGCCCCAGCATTTT. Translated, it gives CAISESTVSNQPQHF.

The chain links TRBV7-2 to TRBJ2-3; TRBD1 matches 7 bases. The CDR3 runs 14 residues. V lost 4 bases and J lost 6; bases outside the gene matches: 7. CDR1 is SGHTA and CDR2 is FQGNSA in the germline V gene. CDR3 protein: CASSSLGTADTQYF. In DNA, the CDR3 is TGTGCCAGCAGCTCCCTTGGGACAGCCGATACGCAGTATTTT. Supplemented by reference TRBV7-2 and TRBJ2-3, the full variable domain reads GAGVSQSPSNKVTEKGKDVELRCDPISGHTALYWYRQSLGQGLEFLIYFQGNSAPDKSGLPSDRFSAERTGGSVSTLTIQRTQQEDSAVYLCASSSLGTADTQYFGPGTRLTVL.

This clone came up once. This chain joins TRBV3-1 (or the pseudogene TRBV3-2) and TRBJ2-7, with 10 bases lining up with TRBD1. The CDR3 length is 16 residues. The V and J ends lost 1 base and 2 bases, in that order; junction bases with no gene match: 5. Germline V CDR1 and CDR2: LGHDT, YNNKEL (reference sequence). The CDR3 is CASSQGAGQGAYEQYF. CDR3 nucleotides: TGTGCCAGCAGCCAAGGGGCCGGACAGGGGGCCTACGAGCAGTACTTC.

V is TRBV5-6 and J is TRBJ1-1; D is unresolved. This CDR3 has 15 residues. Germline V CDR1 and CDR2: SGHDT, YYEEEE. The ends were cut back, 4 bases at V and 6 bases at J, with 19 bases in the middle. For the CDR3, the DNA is TGTGCCAGCAGCCCCTTGATGTCGGAGGTGTCTGAAGCTTTCTTT. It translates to CASSPLMSEVSEAFF.

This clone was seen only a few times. CDR3 amino acids: CASTDRGASTDTQYF. As DNA, the CDR3 is TGTGCCAGCACCGACAGGGGCGCAAGCACAGATACGCAGTATTTT. The chain joins TRBV27 to TRBJ2-3; 8 bases are a match to TRBD1. The germline CDR1 and CDR2 sequences are MNHEY and SMNVEV (reference sequence). The ends lost 7 bases at V and 0 bases at J; junction bases unmatched: 6. This CDR3 has 15 amino acids.

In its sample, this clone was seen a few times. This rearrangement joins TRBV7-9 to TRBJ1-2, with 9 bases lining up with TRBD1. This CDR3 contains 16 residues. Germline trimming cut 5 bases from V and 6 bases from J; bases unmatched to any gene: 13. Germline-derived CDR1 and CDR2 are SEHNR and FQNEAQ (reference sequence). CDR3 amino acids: CASSVRDREASHGYTF. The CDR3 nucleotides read TGTGCCAGCAGCGTCCGGGACAGGGAAGCCTCCCATGGCTACACCTTC.

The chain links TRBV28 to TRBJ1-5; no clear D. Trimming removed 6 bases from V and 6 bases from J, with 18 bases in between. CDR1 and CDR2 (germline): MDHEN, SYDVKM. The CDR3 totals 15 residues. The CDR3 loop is CASSRSDKQSQPQHF. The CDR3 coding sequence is TGTGCCAGCAGCCGTTCCGACAAACAGTCTCAGCCCCAGCATTTT.

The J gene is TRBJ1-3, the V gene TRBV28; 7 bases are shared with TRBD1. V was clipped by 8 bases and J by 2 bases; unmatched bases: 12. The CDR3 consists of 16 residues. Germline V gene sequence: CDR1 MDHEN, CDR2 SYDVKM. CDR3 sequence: CASHETGVVAGNTIYF. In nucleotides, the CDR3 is TGTGCCAGCCACGAAACAGGGGTAGTCGCTGGAAACACCATATATTTT. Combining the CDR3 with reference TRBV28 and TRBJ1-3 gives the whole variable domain DVKVTQSSRYLVKRTGEKVFLECVQDMDHENMFWYRQDPGLGLRLIYFSYDVKMKEKGDIPEGYSVSREKKERFSLILESASTNQTSMYLCASHETGVVAGNTIYFGEGSWLTVV.

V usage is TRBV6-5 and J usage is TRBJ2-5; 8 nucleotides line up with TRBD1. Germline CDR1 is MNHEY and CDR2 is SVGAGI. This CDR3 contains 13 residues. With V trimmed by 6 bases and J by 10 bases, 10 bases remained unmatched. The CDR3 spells CASSPGQGGGQYF. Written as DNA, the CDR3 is TGTGCCAGCAGCCCCGGACAGGGAGGTGGCCAGTACTTC.

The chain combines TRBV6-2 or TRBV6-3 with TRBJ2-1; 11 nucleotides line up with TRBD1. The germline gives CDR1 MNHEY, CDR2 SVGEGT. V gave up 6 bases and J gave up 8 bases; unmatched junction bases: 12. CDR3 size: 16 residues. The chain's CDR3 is CASSSGGQGVYDEQFF. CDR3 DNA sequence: TGTGCCAGCAGCTCTGGGGGACAGGGGGTTTACGATGAGCAGTTCTTC.

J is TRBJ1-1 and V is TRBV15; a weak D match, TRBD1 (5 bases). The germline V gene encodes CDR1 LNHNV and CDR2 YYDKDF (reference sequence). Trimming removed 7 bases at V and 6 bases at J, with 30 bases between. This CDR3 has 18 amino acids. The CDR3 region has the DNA TGTGCCACCACCAAGAAGAGGAGGGTCGGGGGTAACTTCGCTGAAGCTTTCTTT. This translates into CATTKKRRVGGNFAEAFF.

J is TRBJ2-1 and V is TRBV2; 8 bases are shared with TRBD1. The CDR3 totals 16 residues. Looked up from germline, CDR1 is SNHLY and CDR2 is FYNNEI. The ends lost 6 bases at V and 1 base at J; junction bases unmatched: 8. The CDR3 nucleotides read TGTGCCAGCAGCCGGCGACAGGGGTATTCCTACAATGAGCAGTTCTTC. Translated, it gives CASSRRQGYSYNEQFF. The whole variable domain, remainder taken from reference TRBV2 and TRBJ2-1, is EPEVTQTPSHQVTQMGQEVILRCVPISNHLYFYWYRQILGQKVEFLVSFYNNEISEKSEIFDDQFSVERPDGSNFTLKIRSTKLEDSAMYFCASSRRQGYSYNEQFFGPGTRLTVL.

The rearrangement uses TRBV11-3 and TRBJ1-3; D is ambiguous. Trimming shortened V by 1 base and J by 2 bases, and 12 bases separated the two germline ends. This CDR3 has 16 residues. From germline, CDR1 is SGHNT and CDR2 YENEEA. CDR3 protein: CASSLVSLHPGNTIYF. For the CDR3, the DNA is TGTGCCAGCAGCTTAGTGAGCCTTCACCCTGGAAACACCATATATTTT.

The CDR3 region is CASSLAGGKYNEQFF. CDR3 in DNA: TGTGCCAGCAGCTTAGCGGGGGGGAAGTACAATGAGCAGTTCTTC. V gene TRBV7-9 combines with J gene TRBJ2-1, with 7 bases identical to TRBD2. The CDR3 is 15 amino acids. V gave up 0 bases and J gave up 4 bases; unmatched junction bases: 3. The V gene's germline CDR1 is SEHNR and CDR2 FQNEAQ (reference sequence).

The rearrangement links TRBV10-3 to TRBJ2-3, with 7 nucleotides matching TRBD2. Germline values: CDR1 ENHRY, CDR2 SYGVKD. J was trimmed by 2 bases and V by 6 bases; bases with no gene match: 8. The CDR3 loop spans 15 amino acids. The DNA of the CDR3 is TGTGCCATCAGCCAAGGACTAGACGCCACAGATACGCAGTATTTT. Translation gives CAISQGLDATDTQYF.

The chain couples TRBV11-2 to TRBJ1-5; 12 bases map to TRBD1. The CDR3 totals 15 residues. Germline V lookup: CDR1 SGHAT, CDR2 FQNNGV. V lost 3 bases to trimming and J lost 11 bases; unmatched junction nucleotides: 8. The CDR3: CASSLGQGARFAQHF. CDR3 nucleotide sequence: TGTGCCAGCAGCTTGGGACAGGGGGCCAGATTTGCCCAGCATTTT.